Given below is one T cell receptor beta chain in context. Its antigen has not been determined. No base quality values were provided; no much bigger clone lies one nucleotide off. Relative to germline, V is 6 bases shorter and J is 1 base shorter, with 9 bases between their ends. Inclusive of the bounding cysteine and phenylalanine, the CDR3 is 13 residues long. Left in the record is the CDR3 DNA by itself, 39 bases read in frame from the first base. The record originates from a study of blood T cell repertoires in COVID-19 (TCRdb year 2020). Regarding the research as a whole: Samples from collaborators originated in the United States, Italy and Spain and spanned both the acute and convalescent phases of COVID-19. The dataset comprised deeply sampled blood TCRbeta repertoires from subjects exposed to, actively infected with, or recovered from COVID-19. Nearly every sample came with metadata listing a de-identified subject ID, COVID-19 status, age in years and sex. The repertoires were released in a freely available public database intended as a resource for research on the immune response to SARS-CoV-2. Where available, HLA class I and class II types were taken from metadata supplied by the sample provider and were not determined by assay-based typing. Samples were obtained from the ongoing ImmuneRACE study (first 160 participants) and from 1,254 subjects provided by 6 global collaborators. The material from the prospective study consisted of cDNA or gDNA derived from T cells, B-cell-depleted T cells, or PBMCs.

TCRbeta CDR3 regions were amplified from genomic DNA using the immunoSEQ Assay, a bias-controlled multiplex PCR. In the source study's methods: The number of nucleated cells in each sample was estimated by amplification of reference gene primers within the assay. To quantify the absolute abundance of each unique TCRbeta CDR3 rearrangement, sequence reads were collapsed and filtered. Productive Simpson clonality was computed per sample as the square root of Simpson's diversity index over productive rearrangements. TCRdb retrieved this table from immuneACCESS and kept in-frame rearrangements only. Not all clones are present; in checked studies, unresolved V genes account for under half, and no reason is known for the remainder. That table supplies the V and J calls and clone size; D and trimming were determined from the DNA. Recorded for this sample are 65,000 to 85,000 clones; 87% of them occurred a single time. The ten largest account for approximately 11% of the sample.

Whole blood was collected in K2EDTA tubes by collaborating institutions according to the institutions' own protocols. For TCRbeta analysis, collaborators shipped samples in one of three forms: frozen whole blood, isolated PBMCs, or DNA extracted from either of those sample types. Paper-wide results and their limitations: The amount of clinical and demographic metadata varied by source and participant and was provided uncurated.

The chain is assembled from TRBV12-3 or TRBV12-4 and TRBJ1-1; the D gene cannot be resolved reliably. This TCR was recovered from a woman under 30 with acute or convalescent COVID-19. What was sequenced was peripheral blood. The CDR3 region reads CASRRRPNTEAFF. In nucleotides, the sequence is TGTGCCAGCAGGCGCAGGCCGAACACTGAAGCTTTCTTT.